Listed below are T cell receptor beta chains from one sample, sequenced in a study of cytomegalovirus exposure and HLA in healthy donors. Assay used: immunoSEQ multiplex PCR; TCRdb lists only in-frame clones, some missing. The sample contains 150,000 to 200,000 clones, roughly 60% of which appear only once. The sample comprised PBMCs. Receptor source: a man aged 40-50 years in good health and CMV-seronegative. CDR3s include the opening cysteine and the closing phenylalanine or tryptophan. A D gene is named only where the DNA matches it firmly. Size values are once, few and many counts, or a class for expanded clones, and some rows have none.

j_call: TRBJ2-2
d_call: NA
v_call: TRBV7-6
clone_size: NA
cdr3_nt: TGTGCCAGCAGCTTAGCGATGGCGGTGGAAATTAACACCGGGGAGCTGTTTTTT
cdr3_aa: CASSLAMAVEINTGELFF

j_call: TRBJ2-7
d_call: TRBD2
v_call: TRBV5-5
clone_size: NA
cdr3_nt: TGTGCCAGCAGCCGGCAGGGTAGCGGGAAGAGCTCCTACGAGCAGTACTTC
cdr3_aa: CASSRQGSGKSSYEQYF

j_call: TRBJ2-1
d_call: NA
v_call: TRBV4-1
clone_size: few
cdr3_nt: TGCGCCAGCAGCACCCGGACAGATAACAATGAGCAGTTCTTC
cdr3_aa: CASSTRTDNNEQFF

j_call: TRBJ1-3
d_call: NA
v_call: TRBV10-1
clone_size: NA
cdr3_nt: TGCGCCAGCAGTTTATACCAGGGTTTTGGCTCTGGAAACACCATATATTTT
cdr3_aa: CASSLYQGFGSGNTIYF

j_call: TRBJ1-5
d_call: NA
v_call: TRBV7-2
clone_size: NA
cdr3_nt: TGTGCCAGCAGCTTAACCCGGAGTGGTCAGCCCCAGCATTTT
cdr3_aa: CASSLTRSGQPQHF

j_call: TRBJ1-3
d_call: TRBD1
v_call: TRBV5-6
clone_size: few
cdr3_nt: TGTGCCAGCAGCCTTGGGACAGCTGGAAACACCATATATTTT
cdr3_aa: CASSLGTAGNTIYF

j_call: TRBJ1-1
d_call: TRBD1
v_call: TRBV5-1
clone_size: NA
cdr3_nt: TGCGCCAGCAGGGAGGGTGGGACAGGGAACACTGAAGCTTTCTTT
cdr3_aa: CASREGGTGNTEAFF

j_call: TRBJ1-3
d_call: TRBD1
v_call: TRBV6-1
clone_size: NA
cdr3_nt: TGTGCCAGCAGTGTCGACAGGGCAGACGACGGAAACACCATATATTTT
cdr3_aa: CASSVDRADDGNTIYF

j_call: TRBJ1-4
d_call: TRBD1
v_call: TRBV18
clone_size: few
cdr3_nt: TGTGCCAGCTCTCCAAGACAGGGTTCTAATGAAAAACTGTTTTTT
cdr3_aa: CASSPRQGSNEKLFF

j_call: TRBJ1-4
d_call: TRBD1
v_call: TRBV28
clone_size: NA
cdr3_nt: TGTGCCAGCAGCCAGAGACCGGGACAGGGTTGGGGAGTGAGGGAAAAACTGTTTTTT
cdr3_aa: CASSQRPGQGWGVREKLFF

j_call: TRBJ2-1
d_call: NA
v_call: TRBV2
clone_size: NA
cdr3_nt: TGTGCCAGCAGTCGGACTACTCTCATTTACAATGAGCAGTTCTTC
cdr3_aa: CASSRTTLIYNEQFF

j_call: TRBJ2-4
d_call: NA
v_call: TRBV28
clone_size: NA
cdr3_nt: TGTGCCAGCAGCCTCCCTTACTTAGCCAAAAACATTCAGTACTTC
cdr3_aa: CASSLPYLAKNIQYF

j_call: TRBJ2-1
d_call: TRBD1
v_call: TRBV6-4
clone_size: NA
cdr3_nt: TGTGCCAGCAGTGACCATTCCAGGACAGGGGGCTCGAATGAGCAGTTCTTC
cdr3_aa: CASSDHSRTGGSNEQFF

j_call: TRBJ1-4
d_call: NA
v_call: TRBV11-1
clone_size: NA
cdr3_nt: TGTGCCAGCAGCTTATCGGGTGAAAAACTGTTTTTT
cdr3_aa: CASSLSGEKLFF

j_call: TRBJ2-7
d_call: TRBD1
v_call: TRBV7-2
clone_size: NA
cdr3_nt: TGTGCCAGCAGCTTCCAGGGGGCGCGAAGCGAGCAGTACTTC
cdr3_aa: CASSFQGARSEQYF

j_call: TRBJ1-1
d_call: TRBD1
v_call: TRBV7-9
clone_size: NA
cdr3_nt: TGTGCCAGCAGCTTAGCGGGACAGGTGAACACTGAAGCTTTCTTT
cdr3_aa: CASSLAGQVNTEAFF

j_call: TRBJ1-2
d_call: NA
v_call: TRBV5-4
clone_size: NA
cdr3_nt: TGTGCCAGCAGCTTAGCAGGGAGGTTAGGCTACACCTTC
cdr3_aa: CASSLAGRLGYTF

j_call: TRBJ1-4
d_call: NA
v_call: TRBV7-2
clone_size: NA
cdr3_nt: TGTGCCAGCAGCTTAGAAGCAGGGGAAGAAAAACTGTTTTTT
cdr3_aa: CASSLEAGEEKLFF

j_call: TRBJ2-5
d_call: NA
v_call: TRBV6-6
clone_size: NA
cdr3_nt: TGTGCCAGCAAGCTCCAGGGTGGAGAGACCCAGTACTTC
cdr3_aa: CASKLQGGETQYF

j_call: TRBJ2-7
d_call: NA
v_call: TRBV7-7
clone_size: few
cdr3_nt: TGTGCCAGCAGCCCGGGGTCAGATCCGTACTACGAGCAGTACTTC
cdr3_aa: CASSPGSDPYYEQYF

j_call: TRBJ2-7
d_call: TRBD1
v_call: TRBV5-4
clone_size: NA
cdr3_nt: TGTGCCAGCAGCTTGGGGGGACAGGGTCTAGGCGAGCAGTACTTC
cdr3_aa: CASSLGGQGLGEQYF

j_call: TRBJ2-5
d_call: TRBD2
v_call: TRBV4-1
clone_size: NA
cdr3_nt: TGCGCCAGCAGCCAGGGGGTACTAGCGGGGGGGGGAGAGACCCAGTACTTC
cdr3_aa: CASSQGVLAGGGETQYF

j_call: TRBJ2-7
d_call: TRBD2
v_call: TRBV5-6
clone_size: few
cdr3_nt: TGTGCCAGCAGCCTTGGTCCAGCGGGGATCTACGAGCAGTACTTC
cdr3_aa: CASSLGPAGIYEQYF

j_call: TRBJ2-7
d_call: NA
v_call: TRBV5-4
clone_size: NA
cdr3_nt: TGTGCCAGCAGCTTGTTTGCCGGACAGAGATCGAACGAGCAGTACTTC
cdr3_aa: CASSLFAGQRSNEQYF

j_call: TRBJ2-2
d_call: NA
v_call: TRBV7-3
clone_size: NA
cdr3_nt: TGTGCCAGCAGCTTAATGGGGGGTCTGAACACCGGGGAGCTGTTTTTT
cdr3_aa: CASSLMGGLNTGELFF

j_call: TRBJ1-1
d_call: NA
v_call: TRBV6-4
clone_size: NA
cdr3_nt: TGTGCCAGCAGTGACTTAGGACAGAACACTGAAGCTTTCTTT
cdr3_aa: CASSDLGQNTEAFF

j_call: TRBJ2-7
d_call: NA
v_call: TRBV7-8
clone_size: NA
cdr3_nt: TGTGCCAGCAGCTTAAGGGGGGGCTACTACGAGCAGTACTTC
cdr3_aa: CASSLRGGYYEQYF

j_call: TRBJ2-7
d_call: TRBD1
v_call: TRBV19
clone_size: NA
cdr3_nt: TGTGCCAGTACCACCGGGACAGGGTTTGGCGAGCAGTACTTC
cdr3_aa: CASTTGTGFGEQYF

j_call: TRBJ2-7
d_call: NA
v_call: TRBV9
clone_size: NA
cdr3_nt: TGTGCCAGCAGCGCACAGGGTGGGGGCCATTACGAGCAGTACTTC
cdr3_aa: CASSAQGGGHYEQYF

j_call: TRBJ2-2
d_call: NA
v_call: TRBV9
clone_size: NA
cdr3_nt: TGTGCCAGCAGCGTAGAGAGGTACGGGGAGCTGTTTTTT
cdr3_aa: CASSVERYGELFF

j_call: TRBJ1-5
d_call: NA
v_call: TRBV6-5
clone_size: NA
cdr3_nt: TGTGCCAGCAGTTCGATGGGCCGTAATCAGCCCCAGCATTTT
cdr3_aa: CASSSMGRNQPQHF

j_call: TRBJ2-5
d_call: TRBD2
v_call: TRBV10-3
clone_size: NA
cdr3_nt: TGTGCCATCAGTGAGTCTCTTAGCGGGGGGGAGACCCAGTACTTC
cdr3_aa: CAISESLSGGETQYF